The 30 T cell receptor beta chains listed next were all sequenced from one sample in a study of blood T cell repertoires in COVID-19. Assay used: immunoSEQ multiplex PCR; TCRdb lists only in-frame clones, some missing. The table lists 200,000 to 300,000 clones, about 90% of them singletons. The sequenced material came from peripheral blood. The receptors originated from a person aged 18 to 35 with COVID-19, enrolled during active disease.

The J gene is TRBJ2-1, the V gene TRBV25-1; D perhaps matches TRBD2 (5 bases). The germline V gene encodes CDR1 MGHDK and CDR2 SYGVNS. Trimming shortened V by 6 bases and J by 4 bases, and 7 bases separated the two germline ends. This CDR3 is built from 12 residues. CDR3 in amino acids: CASSPGYNEQFF. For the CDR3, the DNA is TGTGCCAGCAGCCCGGGGTACAATGAGCAGTTCTTC. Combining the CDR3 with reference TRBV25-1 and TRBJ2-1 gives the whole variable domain EADIYQTPRYLVIGTGKKITLECSQTMGHDKMYWYQQDPGMELHLIHYSYGVNSTEKGDLSSESTVSRIRTEHFPLTLESARPSHTSQYLCASSPGYNEQFFGPGTRLTVL.

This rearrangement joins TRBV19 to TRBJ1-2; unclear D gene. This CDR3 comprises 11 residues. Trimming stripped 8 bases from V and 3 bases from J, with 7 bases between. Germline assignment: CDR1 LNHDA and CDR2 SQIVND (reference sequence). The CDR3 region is CASSEDYGYTF. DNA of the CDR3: TGTGCCAGTTCTGAGGACTATGGCTACACCTTC.

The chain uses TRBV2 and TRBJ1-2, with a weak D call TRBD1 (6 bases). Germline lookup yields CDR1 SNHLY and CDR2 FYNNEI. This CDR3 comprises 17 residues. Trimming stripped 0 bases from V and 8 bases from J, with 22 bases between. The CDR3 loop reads CASSEADVSGGAEGYTF. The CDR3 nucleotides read TGTGCCAGCAGTGAAGCCGACGTATCGGGGGGCGCGGAAGGCTACACCTTC.

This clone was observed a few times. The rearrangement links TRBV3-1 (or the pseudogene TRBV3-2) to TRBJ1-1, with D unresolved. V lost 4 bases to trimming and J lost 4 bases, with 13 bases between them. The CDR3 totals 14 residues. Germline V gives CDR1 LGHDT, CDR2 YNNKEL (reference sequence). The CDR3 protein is CASSRLGSGTEAFF. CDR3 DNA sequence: TGTGCCAGCAGCCGCCTCGGGAGTGGCACTGAAGCTTTCTTT.

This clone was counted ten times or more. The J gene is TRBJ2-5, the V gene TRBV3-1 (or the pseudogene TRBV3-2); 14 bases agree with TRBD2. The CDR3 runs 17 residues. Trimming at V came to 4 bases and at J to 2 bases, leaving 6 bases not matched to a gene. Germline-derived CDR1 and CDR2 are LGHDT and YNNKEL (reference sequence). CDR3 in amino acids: CASSPRTSGGIQETQYF. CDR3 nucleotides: TGTGCCAGCAGCCCGCGGACTAGCGGGGGGATACAAGAGACCCAGTACTTC.

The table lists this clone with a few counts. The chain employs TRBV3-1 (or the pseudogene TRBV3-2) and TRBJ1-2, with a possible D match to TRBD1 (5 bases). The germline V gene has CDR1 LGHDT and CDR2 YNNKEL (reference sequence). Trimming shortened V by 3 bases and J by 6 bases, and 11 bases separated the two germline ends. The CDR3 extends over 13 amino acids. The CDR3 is CASSHMQGHGYTF. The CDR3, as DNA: TGTGCCAGCAGCCATATGCAGGGCCATGGCTACACCTTC.

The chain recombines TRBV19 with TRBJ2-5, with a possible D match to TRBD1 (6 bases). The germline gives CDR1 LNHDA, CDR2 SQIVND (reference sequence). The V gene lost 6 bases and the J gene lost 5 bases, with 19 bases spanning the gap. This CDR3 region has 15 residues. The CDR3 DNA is TGTGCCAGTAGACCTACAGGGCCGAGGAGGGAGACCCAGTACTTC. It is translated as CASRPTGPRRETQYF.

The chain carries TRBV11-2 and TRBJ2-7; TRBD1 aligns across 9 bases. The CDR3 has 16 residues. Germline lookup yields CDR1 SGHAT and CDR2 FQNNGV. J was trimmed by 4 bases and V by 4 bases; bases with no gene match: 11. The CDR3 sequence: CASSSDPGTGHYEQYF. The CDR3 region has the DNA TGTGCCAGCAGCTCCGACCCAGGGACAGGGCATTACGAGCAGTACTTC.

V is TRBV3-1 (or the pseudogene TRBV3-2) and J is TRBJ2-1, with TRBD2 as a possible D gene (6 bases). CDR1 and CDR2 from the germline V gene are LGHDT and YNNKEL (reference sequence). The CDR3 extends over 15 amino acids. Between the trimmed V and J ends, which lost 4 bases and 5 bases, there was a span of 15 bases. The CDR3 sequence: CASSPGVAANNEQFF. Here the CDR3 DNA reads TGTGCCAGCAGCCCCGGGGTAGCGGCCAACAATGAGCAGTTCTTC.

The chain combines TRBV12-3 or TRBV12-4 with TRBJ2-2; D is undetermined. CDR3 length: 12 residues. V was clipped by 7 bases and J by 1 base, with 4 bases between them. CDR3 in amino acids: CASNKNTGELFF. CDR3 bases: TGTGCCAGCAATAAGAACACCGGGGAGCTGTTTTTT.

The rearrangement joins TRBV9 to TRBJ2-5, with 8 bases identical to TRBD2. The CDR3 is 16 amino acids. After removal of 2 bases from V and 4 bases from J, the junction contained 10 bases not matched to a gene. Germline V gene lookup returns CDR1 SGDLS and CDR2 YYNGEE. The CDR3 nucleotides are TGTGCCAGCAGCGTTGAAGCGGGAGTAGGTGGAGAGACCCAGTACTTC. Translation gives CASSVEAGVGGETQYF.

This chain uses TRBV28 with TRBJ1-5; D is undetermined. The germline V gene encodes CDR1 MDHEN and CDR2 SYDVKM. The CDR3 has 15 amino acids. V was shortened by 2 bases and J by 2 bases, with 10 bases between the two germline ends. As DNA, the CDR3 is TGTGCCAGCAGTTTAAGATTCTCGGGCAATCAGCCCCAGCATTTT. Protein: CASSLRFSGNQPQHF. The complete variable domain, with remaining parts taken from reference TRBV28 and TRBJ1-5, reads DVKVTQSSRYLVKRTGEKVFLECVQDMDHENMFWYRQDPGLGLRLIYFSYDVKMKEKGDIPEGYSVSREKKERFSLILESASTNQTSMYLCASSLRFSGNQPQHFGDGTRLSIL.

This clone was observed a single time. The CDR3, as DNA: TGTGCCAGCAGCTTAGTTGGGGGCCAAAGTGAAAAACTGTTTTTT. This sequence encodes CASSLVGGQSEKLFF. This chain uses TRBV11-2 with TRBJ1-4; the D gene is possibly TRBD1 (6 bases). The CDR3 is 15 residues long. Germline lookup yields CDR1 SGHAT and CDR2 FQNNGV. With 1 base removed from V and 7 bases from J, the gap between germline ends came to 13 bases.

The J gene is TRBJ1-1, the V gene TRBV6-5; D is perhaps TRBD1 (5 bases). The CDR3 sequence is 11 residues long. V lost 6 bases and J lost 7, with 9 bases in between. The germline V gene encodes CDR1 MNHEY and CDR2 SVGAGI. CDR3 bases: TGTGCCAGCAGCCACACAGGTGAAGCTTTCTTT. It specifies CASSHTGEAFF.

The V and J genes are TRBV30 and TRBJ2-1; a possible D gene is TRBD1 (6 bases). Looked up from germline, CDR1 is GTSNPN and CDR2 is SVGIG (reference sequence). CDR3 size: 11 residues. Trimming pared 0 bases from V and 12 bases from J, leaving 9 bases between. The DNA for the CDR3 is TGTGCCTGGAGTGTAGGGGGTGGGCAGTTCTTC. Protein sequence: CAWSVGGGQFF.

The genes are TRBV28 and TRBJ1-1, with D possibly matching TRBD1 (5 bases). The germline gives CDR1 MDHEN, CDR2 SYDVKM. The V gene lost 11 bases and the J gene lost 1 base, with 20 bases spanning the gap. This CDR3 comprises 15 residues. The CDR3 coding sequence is TGTGCCGCCGGGGGTTCCACTCCGCCGAACACTGAAGCTTTCTTT. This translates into CAAGGSTPPNTEAFF.

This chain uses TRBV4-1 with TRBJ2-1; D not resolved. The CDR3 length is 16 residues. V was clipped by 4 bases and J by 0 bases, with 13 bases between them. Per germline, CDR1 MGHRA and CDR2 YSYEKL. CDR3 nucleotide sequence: TGCGCCAGCAGCCCCTCGCCCAGTAACTCCTACAATGAGCAGTTCTTC. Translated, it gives CASSPSPSNSYNEQFF.

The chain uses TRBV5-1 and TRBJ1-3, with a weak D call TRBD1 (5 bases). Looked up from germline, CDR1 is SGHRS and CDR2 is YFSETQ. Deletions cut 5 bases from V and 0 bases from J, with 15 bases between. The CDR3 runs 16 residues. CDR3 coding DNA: TGCGCCAGCAGTCTATCGGGGGACCGCTCTGGAAACACCATATATTTT. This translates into CASSLSGDRSGNTIYF. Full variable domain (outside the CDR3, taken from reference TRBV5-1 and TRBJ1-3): KAGVTQTPRYLIKTRGQQVTLSCSPISGHRSVSWYQQTPGQGLQFLFEYFSETQRNKGNFPGRFSGRQFSNSRSEMNVSTLELGDSALYLCASSLSGDRSGNTIYFGEGSWLTVV.

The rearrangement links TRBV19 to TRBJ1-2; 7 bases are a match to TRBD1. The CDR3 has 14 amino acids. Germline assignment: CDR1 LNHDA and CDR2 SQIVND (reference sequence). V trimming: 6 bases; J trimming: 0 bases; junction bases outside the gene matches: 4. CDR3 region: CASRRDSTNYGYTF. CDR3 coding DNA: TGTGCCAGTAGGAGGGACAGTACTAACTATGGCTACACCTTC.

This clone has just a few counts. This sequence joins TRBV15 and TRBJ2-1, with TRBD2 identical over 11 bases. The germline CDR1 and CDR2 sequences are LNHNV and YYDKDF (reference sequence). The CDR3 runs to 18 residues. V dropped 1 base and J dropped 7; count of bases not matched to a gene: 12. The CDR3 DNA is TGTGCCACCAGCAGAGGTGGTAGCGGGAGGGCCTGGGGAAATGAGCAGTTCTTC. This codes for CATSRGGSGRAWGNEQFF.

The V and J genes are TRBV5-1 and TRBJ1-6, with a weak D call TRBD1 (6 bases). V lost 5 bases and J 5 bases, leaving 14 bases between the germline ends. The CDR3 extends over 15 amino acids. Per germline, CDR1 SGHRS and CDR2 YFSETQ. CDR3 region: CASSEQGRNNSPLHF. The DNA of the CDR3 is TGCGCCAGCAGTGAACAGGGTCGGAATAATTCACCCCTCCACTTT.

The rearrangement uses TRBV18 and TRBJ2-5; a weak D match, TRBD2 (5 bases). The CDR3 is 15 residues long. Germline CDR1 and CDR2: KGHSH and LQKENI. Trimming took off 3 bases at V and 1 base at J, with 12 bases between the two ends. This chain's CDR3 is CASSPTSGFQETQYF. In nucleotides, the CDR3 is TGTGCCAGCTCACCTACGTCGGGGTTCCAAGAGACCCAGTACTTC.

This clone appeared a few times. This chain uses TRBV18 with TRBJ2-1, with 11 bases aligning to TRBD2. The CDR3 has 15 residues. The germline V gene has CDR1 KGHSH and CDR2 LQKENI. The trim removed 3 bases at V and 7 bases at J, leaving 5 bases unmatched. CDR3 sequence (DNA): TGTGCCAGCTCACCTCTAGCGGGAGGTGGGAATGAGCAGTTCTTC. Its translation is CASSPLAGGGNEQFF.

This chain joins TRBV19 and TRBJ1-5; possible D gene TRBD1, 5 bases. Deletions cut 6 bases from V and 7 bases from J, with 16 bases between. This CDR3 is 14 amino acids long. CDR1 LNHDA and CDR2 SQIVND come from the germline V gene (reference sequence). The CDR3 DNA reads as TGTGCCAGTAGCCGGGGGGATTTTAGCCAGCCCCAGCATTTT. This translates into CASSRGDFSQPQHF.

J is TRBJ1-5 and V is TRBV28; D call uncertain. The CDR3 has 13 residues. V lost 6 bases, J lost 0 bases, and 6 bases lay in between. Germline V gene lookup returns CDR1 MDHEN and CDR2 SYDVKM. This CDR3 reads CASSHYSNQPQHF. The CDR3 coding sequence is TGTGCCAGCAGCCACTATAGCAATCAGCCCCAGCATTTT. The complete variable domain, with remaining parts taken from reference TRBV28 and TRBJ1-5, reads DVKVTQSSRYLVKRTGEKVFLECVQDMDHENMFWYRQDPGLGLRLIYFSYDVKMKEKGDIPEGYSVSREKKERFSLILESASTNQTSMYLCASSHYSNQPQHFGDGTRLSIL.

CDR3 bases: TGCAGTGCTAGTTACGGGTCCACCTACAATGAGCAGTTCTTC. Translated: CSASYGSTYNEQFF. The chain links TRBV20-1 to TRBJ2-1; no firm D call. This CDR3 region has 14 residues. Per the germline V gene, CDR1 is DFQATT and CDR2 is SNEGSKA (reference sequence). V shed 3 bases and J shed 2 bases, with 11 bases lying between them.

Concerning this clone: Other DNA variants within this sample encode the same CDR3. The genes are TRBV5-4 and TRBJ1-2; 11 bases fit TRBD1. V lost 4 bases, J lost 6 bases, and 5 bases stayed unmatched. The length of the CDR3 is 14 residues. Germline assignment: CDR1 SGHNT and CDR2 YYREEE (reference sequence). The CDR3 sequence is CASSPGQGVDGYTF. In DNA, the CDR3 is TGTGCCAGCAGCCCGGGACAGGGGGTCGATGGCTACACCTTC. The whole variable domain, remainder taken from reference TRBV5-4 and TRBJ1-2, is ETGVTQSPTHLIKTRGQQVTLRCSSQSGHNTVSWYQQALGQGPQFIFQYYREEENGRGNFPPRFSGLQFPNYSSELNVNALELDDSALYLCASSPGQGVDGYTFGSGTRLTVV.

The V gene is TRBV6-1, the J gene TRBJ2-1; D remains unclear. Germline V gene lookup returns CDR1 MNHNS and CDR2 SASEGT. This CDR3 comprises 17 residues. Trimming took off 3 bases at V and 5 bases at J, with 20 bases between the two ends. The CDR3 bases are TGTGCCAGCAGTGAGCTCATGGCCGCGGTTCAGAACAATGAGCAGTTCTTC. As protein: CASSELMAAVQNNEQFF.

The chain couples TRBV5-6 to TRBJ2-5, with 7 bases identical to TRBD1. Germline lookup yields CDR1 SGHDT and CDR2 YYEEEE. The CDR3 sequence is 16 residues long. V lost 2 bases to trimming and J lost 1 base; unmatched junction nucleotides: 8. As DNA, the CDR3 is TGTGCCAGCAGCTTCACCGCTGGGACAGTCCAAGAGACCCAGTACTTC. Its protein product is CASSFTAGTVQETQYF.

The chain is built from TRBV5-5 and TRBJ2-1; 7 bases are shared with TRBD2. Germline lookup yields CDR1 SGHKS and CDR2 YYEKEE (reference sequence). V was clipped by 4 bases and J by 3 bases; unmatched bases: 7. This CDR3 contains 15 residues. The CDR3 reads CASSPLTGGYNEQFF. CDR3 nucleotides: TGTGCCAGCAGCCCCCTAACGGGGGGCTACAATGAGCAGTTCTTC.